This TCR beta chain came from a study of cytomegalovirus exposure and HLA in healthy donors (dated by TCRdb to about 2017). With regard to the full study: An earlier analysis of some 500 of the donors reported about 290 Gb of sequence data and 117 million unique TCR beta sequences from 150 million to 200 million T cells. Several DR-DQ haplotypes were treated as single units for association and clustering because of strong linkage in the cohort. Every discovery cohort repertoire had been produced on one sequencing platform. Both class I and class II loci were covered by HLA typing, at four-digit resolution. The number of typed donors differed by locus: about 620-640 for A, B, C, DRB1 and DQB1; 500 to 550 for DQA1; approximately 600 for DPA1; and some 470 for DPB1. Using immunosequencing, the study profiled T cell repertoires from some 670 subjects and related those repertoires to cytomegalovirus serostatus. To predict cytomegalovirus infection status, the study brought together high-throughput TCR immunosequencing, statistical association of individual TCRs with disease status, and machine learning. To study patterns of TCR occurrence, a later analysis re-analyzed previously published TCR beta repertoires from around 700 donors and added high-resolution HLA genotyping. Approximately 330 gigabases of sequencing data and around 90 million unique TCR sequences made up an early release that covered approximately 650 HLA-typed donors. On average, around 240,000 unique TCR beta nucleotide sequences were sequenced per donor among about 400 genotyped donors of the cohort, with around 19% of those sequences being non-productive. An earlier analysis of 500 to 650 of the donors applied high-throughput TCR beta sequencing to assess whether each TCR beta V gene segment acted as functional or pseudogenic. Rather than drawing on any new phenotypic data, the later analysis identified candidate immune exposures from TCR beta sequences and the way those sequences occurred across donors. Besides the first cohort of 550 to 750 subjects, a separate validation cohort made up of roughly 130 different subjects was used. The aim of the study was to test whether cataloging public T cell receptors could identify signatures of past pathogen exposure. The genetic ancestry cluster associated with self-reported Caucasian donors included roughly four fifths of the approximately 430 genotyped donors. Donor age, sex, ethnicity and CMV serostatus were compiled together with the repertoire data. In a later genetic analysis, genome-wide SNP genotypes for about three fifths of the roughly 670 donors were used, and that subset was treated as a discovery cohort.

The investigation overall reported the following: At a false discovery rate of 0.05, a later analysis linked under 20,000 TCR beta sequences to specific HLA alleles. Correlated functional status among segregating V segments might reflect linkage disequilibrium, but an unknown experimental factor could not be ruled out. In a later analysis, HLA-associated TCR beta chains were found to be more clonally expanded and to have lower generation probabilities than equally common non-associated chains. In an earlier analysis of roughly 560 of the donors, most TCR beta V segments were observed in productive rearrangements about 90% or about 30% of the time, broadly matching IMGT annotations. The authors suggested that the approach could potentially be generalized to other disease states and immunological phenotypes. According to a later analysis, parvovirus B19, influenza, CMV and Epstein-Barr virus appeared linked to several top co-occurrence clusters. When HLA alleles, especially DR and DQ, strongly co-occurred, attributing TCR associations to individual alleles was difficult. In vitro tests confirmed that three of the cytomegalovirus-associated TCR beta chains recognize cytomegalovirus antigens. The classifier was reported to diagnose cytomegalovirus status with high specificity and sensitivity in both the original cohort and the validation cohort. Some IMGT-functional V segments, including TRBV6-2 and TRBV6-3, could not be told apart with the 87-base-pair reads, so those segments were excluded. The presence/absence analyses assumed that sequencing depth was roughly uniform across donors, and that assumption may not be true. HLA typing was unavailable for some donors at each locus, so association tests used only the typed subset. A cluster of highly shared sequence variants was judged likely to represent a technical artifact of the sequencing pipeline. The only immune exposure information available for the cohort was CMV serostatus. A further reported finding was that TCR beta sequences accurately predicted the HLA-A and HLA-B alleles for most subjects in the first cohort. Most TCR sequences were observed very rarely across donors, whereas some public TCRs were present in many individuals. The earlier analysis of almost 600 of the donors excluded around 17 rarely observed V segments, including chromosome 9 orphons, because counts were too low. A later genetic analysis associated a missense DCLRE1C variant with V-gene and J-gene trimming of TCR beta chains, and an independent cohort replicated the association. According to a later analysis, TCR association rates differed among HLA loci, with DRB1 alleles showing the most associated TCRs and HLA-C alleles showing the fewest. Compared with the roughly 670-donor mean, donors in an Asian-associated ancestry cluster had fewer N-insertions in productive TCRs, according to a later genetic analysis. A later analysis found that most CMV-associated TCR beta chains appeared HLA-restricted, with HLA associations seemingly driven largely by CMV exposure. In the study, some 180 TCR beta chains were listed as associated with cytomegalovirus. Only TCR beta chains were sequenced in this cohort, and the absence of alpha or paired-chain data limited detectable features.

The cohort was made up of roughly 670 healthy bone marrow donors. All cohort members were sampled while nominally healthy, although unrecorded immune exposures were likely present. The donor tested CMV seropositive and was one of the 289 seropositive cohort members. A peripheral blood sample was collected from each donor, and TCR beta sequencing was performed on peripheral blood mononuclear cells. The Qiagen DNeasy Blood Extraction Kit was used to extract genomic DNA from the blood cell samples. Libraries were made using the immunoSEQ multiplex PCR assay. For the multiplex PCR, a mixture combining 60 forward primers for TCR Vbeta segments and 13 reverse primers for TCR Jbeta segments was used. The CDR3 region of rearranged TCR beta genes was amplified from genomic DNA by a multiplex PCR assay. The amplified TCR beta libraries were sequenced on the Illumina HiSeq System as 87-base-pair reads. The authors processed their data as follows. A later analysis counted 65 million to 90 million unique TCR beta chains across the 666 repertoires, and 10 million to 12 million of these chains were shared by at least two donors. Raw reads were error-corrected and collapsed into unique sequences by a nearest-neighbor algorithm in which closely related sequences were merged to remove PCR and sequencing errors. To assign V, D and J gene segments, CDR3 sequences were aligned to IMGT reference sequences. For a sequence to be retained, a match of at least six nucleotides was required to both a V gene segment and a J gene segment. A rearrangement counted as productive if the CDR3 had no stop codons and remained in frame with V and J, and every other rearrangement counted as non-productive. CDR3 was defined according to IMGT convention as the region running from the second conserved V-encoded cysteine to the conserved J-encoded phenylalanine. In an earlier analysis of more than 550 of the donors, sequences lacking an unambiguous match to a single V gene segment were excluded. An earlier analysis of some 500 of the donors classified V segments as functional when productive rearrangements were above 56.7% and as segregating when the standard deviation between donors was above 5%. A statistical classification framework was developed to diagnose cytomegalovirus status using the catalog of TCR beta chain sequences. In a later analysis, V and J genes were assigned by comparing TCR nucleotide sequences against IMGT/GENE-DB human TR gene sequences. The TCRdist pipeline was used in a later analysis to assign CDR3 sequences and most-parsimonious VDJ recombination scenarios. In a later analysis, each TCR beta chain was defined by its CDR3 amino acid sequence together with its V-gene family, and reads without a unique V-gene family were excluded. As a way to deal with suspected cross-contamination and a sequencing artifact, a later analysis dropped over 550 nucleotide sequences that were highly shared and had low generation probability. A later analysis calculated a clonal expansion index for each public chain from normalized within-repertoire ranks of inferred template counts. A later analysis computed generation probabilities with a VDJ recombination model fitted to out-of-frame rearrangements, and checked the results against IGoR. In a later analysis, TCR-TCR, TCR-HLA and TCR-CMV co-occurrence was scored with hypergeometric tests, and a repertoire-size bias correction was applied to TCR pairs. In a later analysis, false discovery rates were estimated by permuting HLA or CMV assignments 20 times. In a later analysis, co-occurring TCRs were grouped using DBSCAN, with TCRdist sequence similarity added in when clustering inside HLA-allele-positive subsets. Repertoires with fewer than 30,000 or more than 120,000 public chains, plus five repertoires with anomalous nucleotide sharing, were excluded from co-occurrence clustering. Here the immuneACCESS table is served through TCRdb, limited to in-frame sequences with V and J called. Missing clones are a known gap in these copies; in checked studies unresolved V genes cover under half, and the rest lacks a known reason. The DNA was the basis for D and trimming; V, J and clone size are from that table. The table for this sample lists 120,000 to 150,000 clones; about 73% of them were counted only once. Together, the top ten hold 3% of the sample.

On this clone: The antigen it recognizes is unknown. At one end, the junction sequence differs from germline, possibly due to a read error.

CDR1 and CDR2 were assigned from the germline V gene (reference sequence) as SEHNR and FQNEAQ. Counted from cysteine to phenylalanine, this CDR3 has 15 amino acids. Only the CDR3 DNA is retained, 45 bases long and in frame from the first base. In this chain, TRBV7-9 is recombined with TRBJ2-5, and 8 junction bases match TRBD2. The sequenced sample was PBMCs. This receptor was identified in a man in his forties in good health and CMV-seropositive. CDR3 protein: CSSSLGRTSSETQYF. The DNA reads TGTTCCAGCAGCTTAGGCCGGACTAGCTCAGAGACCCAGTACTTC.